This record looks at one T cell receptor (beta chain) sequence and its context. This CDR3 spans 15 amino acids. Per germline, CDR1 MDHEN and CDR2 SYDVKM. V dropped 8 bases and J dropped 4; count of bases not matched to a gene: 10. This record belongs to a study of blood T cell repertoires in COVID-19. Assay: immunoSEQ multiplex PCR; the TCRdb copy retains only in-frame clones and omits some. The sample holds about 140,000 clones, 79% seen once. The TCR was taken from a man between 60 and 75 years old with acute or convalescent COVID-19. This chain uses TRBV28 with TRBJ1-5; 8 nucleotides align to TRBD1. The specimen sequenced was peripheral blood. In DNA, the CDR3 is TGTGCCAGCTTAAGGACAGGGATAAAAAATCAGCCCCAGCATTTT. Its translation is CASLRTGIKNQPQHF.